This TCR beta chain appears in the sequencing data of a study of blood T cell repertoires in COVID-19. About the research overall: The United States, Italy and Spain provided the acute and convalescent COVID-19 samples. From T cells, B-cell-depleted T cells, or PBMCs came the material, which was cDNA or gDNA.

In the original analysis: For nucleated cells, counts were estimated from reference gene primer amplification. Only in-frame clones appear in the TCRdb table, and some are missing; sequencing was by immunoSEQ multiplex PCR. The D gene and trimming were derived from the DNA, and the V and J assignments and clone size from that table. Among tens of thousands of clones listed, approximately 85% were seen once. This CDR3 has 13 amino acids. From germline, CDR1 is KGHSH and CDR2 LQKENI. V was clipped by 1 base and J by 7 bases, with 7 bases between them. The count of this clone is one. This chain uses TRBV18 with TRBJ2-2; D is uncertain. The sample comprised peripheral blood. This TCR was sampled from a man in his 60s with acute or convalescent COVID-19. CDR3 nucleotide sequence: TGTGCCAGCTCACCACTTCTAGACGGGGAGCTGTTTTTT. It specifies CASSPLLDGELFF.